Each of the 31 T cell receptor beta chains below was sequenced from the same sample in a study of identical twins. Using its own MiXCR run on the 5' RACE reads, TCRdb lists one record per CDR3 protein. The data show 1.5 million to 2 million distinct CDR3 sequences, less than 40% seen once. The material sequenced was cord blood. These receptors came from a newborn girl in good health.

The chain employs TRBV7-2 and TRBJ1-6, with D possibly TRBD1 on 6 matching bases. This CDR3 region has 17 residues. The V end lost 7 bases, the J end lost 10 bases, and 26 bases lay between the germline ends. CDR1 and CDR2 (germline): SGHTA, FQGNSA. The chain's CDR3 is CASTAHPTGKSYSPLHF. The DNA for the CDR3 is TGTGCCAGCACCGCTCACCCGACAGGCAAGTCGTACTCACCCCTCCACTTT.

This clonotype was found a few times. The chain combines TRBV6-2 or TRBV6-3 with TRBJ2-7; D is unresolved. The CDR3 loop spans 16 amino acids. Trimming left V 2 bases short and J 1 base short, with 15 bases between. The V gene's germline CDR1 is MNHEY and CDR2 SVGEGT. DNA of the CDR3: TGTGCCAGCAGTTACCGTCACGCGTATGGATCCTACGAGCAGTACTTC. It yields the protein CASSYRHAYGSYEQYF.

This clonotype was observed a few times. This could be a read error, since a much larger clone is one nucleotide away. The chain employs TRBV6-6 and TRBJ1-5; weak D call: TRBD1 (6 bases). Germline V gene data show CDR1 as MNHNY and CDR2 as SVGAGI (reference sequence). Deletions cut 2 bases from V and 2 bases from J, with 7 bases between. The CDR3 has 14 residues. DNA of the CDR3: TGTGCCAGCAGTTACAACAGGGGCAATCAGCCCCAGCATTTT. Encoded protein: CASSYNRGNQPQHF.

The chain is built from TRBV14 and TRBJ1-2; 7 bases fit TRBD1. Trimming took 4 bases from V and 4 from J; bases not matched to a gene: 6. This CDR3 is built from 14 residues. Germline loops: CDR1 SGHDN, CDR2 FVKESK. The CDR3 loop reads CASSRGAGGYGYTF. In DNA form, the CDR3 reads TGTGCCAGCAGCCGAGGAGCAGGGGGCTATGGCTACACCTTC.

This clonotype was detected only a few times. This chain uses TRBV12-3 or TRBV12-4 with TRBJ1-2; no reliable D call. The CDR3 extends over 12 amino acids. V was trimmed by 8 bases and J by 10 bases, leaving 17 bases between them. The CDR3 sequence is CASGLPPGYYTF. The DNA of the CDR3 is TGTGCCAGCGGATTGCCCCCAGGTTACTACACCTTC.

This clonotype has just a few counts. The V gene is TRBV29-1, the J gene TRBJ2-1; 15 positions agree with TRBD2. The germline V gene has CDR1 SQVTM and CDR2 ANQGSEA. V shed 5 bases, J shed 0 bases, and the junction held 8 bases outside the gene matches. The CDR3 consists of 18 residues. The CDR3 sequence is CSVFWTSGGGSSYNEQFF. CDR3 nucleotide sequence: TGCAGCGTTTTCTGGACTAGCGGGGGGGGAAGCTCCTACAATGAGCAGTTCTTC.

The genes are TRBV3-1 and TRBJ2-7, with 8 bases matching TRBD2. Germline V CDR1 and CDR2: LGHDT, YNNKEL (reference sequence). The V segment lost 0 bases and the J segment 7 bases; nucleotides outside the gene matches: 11. The CDR3 has 16 residues. This chain's CDR3 is CASSQEGGRSYNEQYF. CDR3 DNA sequence: TGTGCCAGCAGCCAAGAAGGCGGGAGGTCATACAATGAGCAGTACTTC.

This clonotype was counted only a few times. The chain joins TRBV27 to TRBJ2-3; D call uncertain. The germline V gene encodes CDR1 MNHEY and CDR2 SMNVEV (reference sequence). Trimming pared 0 bases from V and 5 bases from J, leaving 15 bases between. The CDR3 sequence is 16 residues long. CDR3 nucleotides: TGTGCCAGCAGTTTATCGGGCGCACAGCATGGAGATACGCAGTATTTT. Encoded protein: CASSLSGAQHGDTQYF.

This chain links TRBV6-2 or TRBV6-3 with TRBJ2-5; 11 nucleotides line up with TRBD2. V lost 0 bases and J lost 5; bases outside the gene matches: 11. The length of the CDR3 is 18 residues. From germline, CDR1 is MNHEY and CDR2 SVGEGT. CDR3 sequence reads: CASSYSKQLAGAGETQYF. The CDR3 DNA reads TGTGCCAGCAGTTACTCGAAGCAACTAGCGGGGGCCGGGGAGACCCAGTACTTC.

The V and J genes are TRBV7-2 and TRBJ2-3; TRBD2 aligns across 8 bases. Looked up from germline, CDR1 is SGHTA and CDR2 is FQGNSA. This CDR3 is built from 15 residues. The J segment lost 3 bases and the V segment lost 4 bases, leaving 6 bases of the junction unmatched. The CDR3, as DNA: TGTGCCAGCAGCTCGGTCGGGACTAGGACAGATACGCAGTATTTT. Protein sequence: CASSSVGTRTDTQYF. The full variable domain, its missing parts supplied by reference TRBV7-2 and TRBJ2-3, is GAGVSQSPSNKVTEKGKDVELRCDPISGHTALYWYRQSLGQGLEFLIYFQGNSAPDKSGLPSDRFSAERTGGSVSTLTIQRTQQEDSAVYLCASSSVGTRTDTQYFGPGTRLTVL.

V usage is TRBV27 and J usage is TRBJ2-5; tentatively, D is TRBD1 (6 bases). CDR1 is MNHEY and CDR2 is SMNVEV in the germline V gene (reference sequence). This CDR3 has 16 residues. Trimming took off 5 bases at V and 11 bases at J, with 27 bases between the two ends. DNA of the CDR3: TGTGCCAGCAGTCTGATGGGGACAACTTACCCCAATGAGCAGTACTTC. It codes for CASSLMGTTYPNEQYF.

The table lists this clonotype with a few counts. V gene TRBV20-1 combines with J gene TRBJ2-3, with 8 bases fitting TRBD2. The J segment lost 3 bases and the V segment lost 7 bases, leaving 12 bases of the junction unmatched. The CDR3 has 15 amino acids. CDR1 is DFQATT, CDR2 SNEGSKA, per germline (reference sequence). This CDR3 is CSVGAGAVGTDTQYF. As DNA, the CDR3 is TGCAGTGTGGGAGCGGGGGCGGTCGGTACAGATACGCAGTATTTT.

Details on this clonotype: This sequence may be a read error, since a much larger clone differs from it by one base. The chain recombines TRBV3-1 with TRBJ2-3; 12 nucleotides agree with TRBD2. The CDR3 is 15 amino acids. The ends lost 1 base at V and 5 bases at J; junction bases unmatched: 1. Looked up from germline, CDR1 is LGHDT and CDR2 is YNNKEL (reference sequence). The CDR3 loop reads CASSQGLAGEDTQYF. In DNA form, the CDR3 reads TGTGCCAGCAGCCAAGGACTAGCGGGAGAAGATACGCAGTATTTT.

V is TRBV12-3 or TRBV12-4 and J is TRBJ2-2; 9 positions agree with TRBD1. The CDR3 extends over 14 amino acids. The V segment lost 6 bases and the J segment 4 bases; nucleotides outside the gene matches: 3. In DNA form, the CDR3 reads TGTGCCAGCAGGCAGACAGGGGGCACCGGGGAGCTGTTTTTT. Its protein product is CASRQTGGTGELFF.

This clonotype was recorded many times. Here the CDR3 reads CAIRDRGRFPLYTDTQYF. DNA for the CDR3: TGTGCCATCAGGGACAGGGGTCGATTTCCCCTTTACACAGATACGCAGTATTTT. The rearrangement uses TRBV10-3 and TRBJ2-3; 9 bases map to TRBD1. This CDR3 is 18 amino acids long. The trim removed 6 bases at V and 2 bases at J, leaving 15 bases unmatched. Germline values: CDR1 ENHRY, CDR2 SYGVKD.

The chain couples TRBV9 to TRBJ2-5; TRBD2 matches 9 bases. The ends lost 0 bases at V and 2 bases at J; junction bases unmatched: 5. The CDR3 loop spans 16 amino acids. Germline V gene data show CDR1 as SGDLS and CDR2 as YYNGEE. The CDR3 spells CASSVGQGLAQETQYF. The DNA of the CDR3 is TGTGCCAGCAGCGTAGGTCAGGGACTAGCACAAGAGACCCAGTACTTC.

This clonotype appeared many times. The V call is TRBV29-1, the J call TRBJ2-7; the match to TRBD2 covers 9 bases. This CDR3 contains 14 residues. Trimming took 6 bases from V and 4 from J; bases not matched to a gene: 10. The germline V gene encodes CDR1 SQVTM and CDR2 ANQGSEA. In nucleotides, the CDR3 is TGCAGCGTGGACGACGGGACTAGCACTTACGAGCAGTACTTC. It translates to CSVDDGTSTYEQYF.

This clonotype was recorded many times. The genes are TRBV12-3 or TRBV12-4 and TRBJ2-3; D gene ambiguous. CDR3 length equals 12 residues. The V end lost 3 bases, the J end lost 4 bases, and 5 bases lay between the germline ends. CDR3 amino acids: CASSFVADTQYF. As DNA, the CDR3 is TGTGCCAGCAGTTTTGTTGCAGATACGCAGTATTTT.

This chain links TRBV24-1 with TRBJ2-3; TRBD2 is a possible D gene (6 bases). V was cut by 3 bases and J by 6 bases, with 15 bases left in between. Germline V CDR1 and CDR2: KGHDR, SFDVKD. The CDR3 sequence is 15 residues long. DNA for the CDR3: TGTGCCACCAGTGATCCTAGACTAGAACCGGATACGCAGTATTTT. Protein sequence: CATSDPRLEPDTQYF.

This clonotype was picked up a small number of times. The CDR3 spells CSASPTSGPGDTQYF. CDR3 sequence (DNA): TGCAGTGCTAGCCCCACTAGCGGACCTGGGGATACGCAGTATTTT. The gene calls are TRBV20-1 and TRBJ2-3, with TRBD2 matching over 8 bases. The CDR3 length is 15 residues. In germline, CDR1 is DFQATT, CDR2 SNEGSKA (reference sequence). The V and J ends lost 3 bases and 6 bases, in that order; junction bases with no gene match: 11.

The V gene is TRBV2, the J gene TRBJ2-1; D is ambiguous. The CDR3 is 15 residues long. Trimming removed 5 bases at V and 7 bases at J, with 18 bases between. Germline V CDR1 and CDR2: SNHLY, FYNNEI. CDR3 coding DNA: TGTGCCAGCAGTACCGACGGCCAGCTAGGGAATGAGCAGTTCTTC. Protein sequence: CASSTDGQLGNEQFF.

This clonotype was seen only a few times. The rearrangement joins TRBV21-1 to TRBJ2-2; the table gives TRBD1 as D, unverified against the DNA. TRBV21-1 is assigned pseudogene status. CDR3 length: 16 amino acids. The CDR3: CASGYPGTGLTGELFF. DNA of the CDR3: TGTGCCAGCGGATACCCCGGGACAGGACTCACCGGGGAGCTGTTTTTT.

The V call is TRBV14, the J call TRBJ2-1; TRBD2 agrees at 9 bases. The germline V gene has CDR1 SGHDN and CDR2 FVKESK. This CDR3 comprises 16 residues. V dropped 2 bases and J dropped 5; count of bases not matched to a gene: 7. CDR3 nucleotides: TGTGCCAGCAGCCAACGCACTAGCGGGCTGAACAATGAGCAGTTCTTC. Its protein product is CASSQRTSGLNNEQFF.

In the case of this clonotype: A much larger clone differs from this one at a single base, so this may be a read error. This chain uses TRBV5-1 with TRBJ1-1; 7 nucleotides align to TRBD1. Germline-derived CDR1 and CDR2 are SGHRS and YFSETQ. This CDR3 has 14 amino acids. The CDR3 sequence: CAGSLAGGDTEAFF. In DNA form, the CDR3 reads TGCGCCGGCAGCTTGGCAGGGGGAGACACTGAAGCTTTCTTT. Using reference TRBV5-1 and TRBJ1-1 for the parts outside the CDR3, the full variable domain is KAGVTQTPRYLIKTRGQQVTLSCSPISGHRSVSWYQQTPGQGLQFLFEYFSETQRNKGNFPGRFSGRQFSNSRSEMNVSTLELGDSALYLCAGSLAGGDTEAFFGQGTRLTVV.

This clonotype was detected a few times. This chain joins TRBV6-2 or TRBV6-3 and TRBJ2-5; 9 nucleotides align to TRBD2. TRBJ2-1 matches the DNA end more closely, so the J call is doubtful. This CDR3 is 16 amino acids long. Germline assignment: CDR1 MNHEY and CDR2 SVGEGT. The CDR3 DNA reads as TGTGCCAGCTGGGGGTCCGGGACTAGCAACCAAGAGACCCAGTTCTTC. Translation gives CASWGSGTSNQETQFF.

This clonotype was seen just once. CDR3 sequence (DNA): TGTGCCAGCAGCCAAGATGTAGTAGGGGAGGGCTACACCTTC. Protein: CASSQDVVGEGYTF. V and J are TRBV14 and TRBJ1-2, with D perhaps TRBD1 (5 bases). Germline V lookup: CDR1 SGHDN, CDR2 FVKESK. Trimming shortened V by 0 bases and J by 8 bases, and 13 bases separated the two germline ends. The CDR3 is 14 residues long. Together with reference TRBV14 and TRBJ1-2, the CDR3 gives the full variable domain: EAGVTQFPSHSVIEKGQTVTLRCDPISGHDNLYWYRRVMGKEIKFLLHFVKESKQDESGMPNNRFLAERTGGTYSTLKVQPAELEDSGVYFCASSQDVVGEGYTFGSGTRLTVV.

This clonotype was counted between two and nine times. This chain uses TRBV20-1 with TRBJ2-1; 15 positions agree with TRBD2. CDR1 DFQATT and CDR2 SNEGSKA come from the germline V gene (reference sequence). This CDR3 comprises 16 residues. The junction had 4 bases not matched to a gene; V was cut back by 5 bases and J by 2 bases. The chain's CDR3 is CSAPGLAGGPYNEQFF. Written as DNA, the CDR3 is TGCAGTGCTCCCGGACTAGCGGGGGGGCCCTACAATGAGCAGTTCTTC.

About this clonotype: This may stem from a read error, because a much larger clone lies one nucleotide away. The chain couples TRBV29-1 to TRBJ2-1; TRBD2 aligns across 12 bases. The J call may be incorrect, as the DNA end agrees better with TRBJ2-7. This CDR3 is built from 17 residues. Germline V gene sequence: CDR1 SQVTM, CDR2 ANQGSEA. CDR3 DNA sequence: TGCAGCGTCGTACTAGCGGGAGGCCCTACTGCCTACAATGAGCAGTACTTC. Encoded protein: CSVVLAGGPTAYNEQYF.

This clonotype was counted between two and nine times. This chain links TRBV12-3 or TRBV12-4 with TRBJ2-2; 7 bases are shared with TRBD1. The CDR3 consists of 16 residues. Trimming at V came to 5 bases and at J to 7 bases, leaving 13 bases not matched to a gene. The CDR3 is CASSPNPRGLDGELFF. The CDR3 DNA reads TGTGCCAGCAGTCCAAACCCAAGGGGGCTTGACGGGGAGCTGTTTTTT.

The genes are TRBV20-1 and TRBJ1-1; perhaps TRBD1 as D (5 bases). The length of the CDR3 is 15 residues. V lost 3 bases to trimming and J lost 0 bases, with 14 bases between them. Looked up from germline, CDR1 is DFQATT and CDR2 is SNEGSKA (reference sequence). The CDR3 DNA reads as TGCAGTGCTAGCGGGGCGGGTCGACTGAACACTGAAGCTTTCTTT. It yields the protein CSASGAGRLNTEAFF.

Only a few counts were recorded for this clonotype. The rearrangement uses TRBV4-2 and TRBJ2-3, with D perhaps matching TRBD2 (6 bases). V lost 5 bases and J lost 2, with 11 bases in between. The length of the CDR3 is 14 residues. CDR1 LGHNA and CDR2 YNFKEQ come from the germline V gene. CDR3 region: CASSKGLYTDTQYF. The CDR3 region has the DNA TGTGCCAGCAGCAAGGGACTTTACACAGATACGCAGTATTTT.